The subject of this entry is one TCR beta chain. What it recognizes is unknown. The authors drew roughly 9.8 milliliters of peripheral blood from each donor. The second PCR ran roughly 6 to 11 cycles with a sample-barcoded 5' primer and J-beta primers. Via MiXCR, TCRdb re-called the 5' RACE reads, giving one row per CDR3 protein. The sample carries roughly 1,500,000 distinct CDR3 sequences, about 40% recorded once. This entry comes from a study of blood T cells in healthy people across ages. Study-level findings and limits: Leaving the PBMCs unsorted stopped any conclusive comparison of naive versus antigen-experienced cells. Donor CMV status, an unknown factor, possibly confounded changes in expanded clonotypes. It was found that TCR beta diversity correlated strongly with the percentage of naive T cells.

CDR3 length equals 15 residues. CDR1 and CDR2 from the germline V gene are MNHEY and SVGEGT. Germline trimming cut 4 bases from V and 0 bases from J; bases unmatched to any gene: 3. The sequencing sample was made of blood. This receptor was taken from a woman between 18 and 30 years old in good health. The chain combines TRBV6-2 or TRBV6-3 with TRBJ2-4; 7 bases map to TRBD2. CDR3 amino acids: CASSWGGIAKNIQYF. The CDR3 coding sequence is TGTGCCAGCAGTTGGGGGGGGATAGCCAAAAACATTCAGTACTTC.